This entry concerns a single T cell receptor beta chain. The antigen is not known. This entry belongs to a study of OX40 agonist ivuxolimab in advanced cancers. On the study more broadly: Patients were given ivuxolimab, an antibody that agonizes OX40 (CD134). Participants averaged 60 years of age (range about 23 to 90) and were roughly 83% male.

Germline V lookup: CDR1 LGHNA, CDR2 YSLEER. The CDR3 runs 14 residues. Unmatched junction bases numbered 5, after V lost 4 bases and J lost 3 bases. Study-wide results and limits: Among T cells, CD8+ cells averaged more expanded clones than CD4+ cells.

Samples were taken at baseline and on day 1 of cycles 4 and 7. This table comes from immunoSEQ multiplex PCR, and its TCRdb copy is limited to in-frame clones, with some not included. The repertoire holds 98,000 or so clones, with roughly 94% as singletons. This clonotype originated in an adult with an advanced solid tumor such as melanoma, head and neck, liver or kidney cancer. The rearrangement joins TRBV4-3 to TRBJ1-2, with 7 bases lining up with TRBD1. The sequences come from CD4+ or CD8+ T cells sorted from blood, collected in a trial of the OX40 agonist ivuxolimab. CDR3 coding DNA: TGCGCCAGCAGCCGACAAACAGGGGACTATGGCTACACCTTC. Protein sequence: CASSRQTGDYGYTF.